One T cell receptor beta chain is described in this entry. Method: immunoSEQ multiplex PCR; TCRdb's copy keeps in-frame clones and lacks some. The sample contains 6,000 or so clones, 65% to 75% of which appear only once. CDR1 and CDR2 (germline): LGHNA, YSLEER. This CDR3 has 13 residues. After removal of 4 bases from V and 8 bases from J, the junction contained 3 bases not matched to a gene. The data belong to a study of T cells and Merkel cell carcinoma outcomes. This sequence was found in a human donor with Merkel cell carcinoma. Some clones in this sample may be carry-over from other donors' samples. Sequenced material: tumor tissue from Merkel cell carcinoma. V and J are TRBV4-3 and TRBJ2-2; 8 nucleotides agree with TRBD1. Here the CDR3 DNA reads TGCGCCAGCAGCCTACAGGGGGTGGGGGAGCTGTTTTTT. This gives the protein CASSLQGVGELFF.